This T cell receptor (beta chain) was observed in a study of blood T cell repertoires in COVID-19. Study-level background: In each case, the material was cDNA or gDNA derived from T cells, B-cell-depleted T cells, or PBMCs.

The CDR3 has 14 amino acids, counting both end residues. Looked up from germline, CDR1 is SGHTA and CDR2 is FQGNSA. In the study's own analysis: Reference gene primer amplification yielded estimated nucleated cell counts. The protocol was immunoSEQ multiplex PCR, while the TCRdb copy is restricted to in-frame clones and leaves out a portion. V, J and clone size derive from that table, while D and trimming were established from the DNA sequence. The data contain about 300,000 clones, around nine tenths of them singletons. As to this clone: Given the absence of the conserved phenylalanine or tryptophan at the CDR3 end, a read error is likely. The limits of the CDR3 on the DNA are not certain, so only TCRdb's listed CDR3 is given.

Those enrolled in Seattle joined during active infection and were followed longitudinally afterward. Sequences were obtained from peripheral blood. This clonotype was obtained from a woman in her twenties or thirties with COVID-19, enrolled during active disease. The chain combines TRBV7-2 with TRBJ1-2; the table gives TRBD1 as D, unverified against the DNA. The CDR3 protein is CASSLRGTLPGSVY.